The source of this T cell receptor (beta chain) is a study of metastatic and nonmetastatic thyroid tumors. Study summary: Where malignant and benign thyroid patients were concerned, repertoires were compared across blood and tumor or nodule tissue.

Study-level results: Malignant thyroid tumors reportedly exceeded benign nodules significantly in TCR beta diversity, with the difference appearing in blood and tumor.

Worth noting for this clone: Its antigen remains unidentified.

Ahead of thyroid surgery, no patient had received treatment of any kind. In the source study's methods: CDR3 was compared across clinicopathological groups, and the resulting differences were used to build a distant-metastasis classifier for papillary thyroid cancer. TCRdb reprocessed the PCR reads via MiXCR. V and J calls and clone size were set by TCRdb, not the authors. This sample has about 25,000 clones, with around 20% found just once. Source material: blood. This receptor was taken from a male donor with papillary thyroid cancer or a benign thyroid nodule (not recorded which). Some clones in this sample may be carry-over from other donors' samples.

The CDR3 nucleotides read TGCAGTGCTAGGTCAAGGAGCGAGCAGTACTTC. It is translated as CSARSRSEQYF. The chain couples TRBV20-1 to TRBJ2-7, with no clear D. V lost 3 bases and J 6 bases, leaving 9 bases between the germline ends. CDR3 length: 11 residues. Germline V gene data show CDR1 as DFQATT and CDR2 as SNEGSKA (reference sequence).